The TCR beta chain described here comes from a study of CD8+ T cells in alopecia areata. Five or six patients had their CD4+ cells sorted into CD25+CD127- cells. As the sequencing template, cDNA was produced by extracting RNA and reverse transcribing it. Profiled with immunoSEQ multiplex PCR; TCRdb holds only in-frame clones, not every one. The sample contains some 14,000 clones, over 50% of which appear only once. This clone was seen only a few times. This CDR3 has 14 residues. V shed 5 bases, J shed 6 bases, and the junction held 7 bases outside the gene matches. Germline V gene lookup returns CDR1 LNHNV and CDR2 YYDKDF (reference sequence).

The chain recombines TRBV15 with TRBJ2-7; 10 bases line up with TRBD2. This clonotype originated in a human donor with alopecia areata. Sequenced: CD4+ Tregs sorted from blood. Here the CDR3 reads CATSLRTSGSEQYF. The CDR3 DNA reads as TGTGCCACCAGCTTACGGACTAGCGGAAGCGAGCAGTACTTC.